The TCR beta chain under discussion was sequenced for a study of a mutant IDH1 vaccine in newly diagnosed glioma (dated by TCRdb to the early 2020s). A note on the overall study: Vaccination started 4-6 weeks after radiotherapy alone, or was given together with temozolomide cycles in the groups whose treatment included chemotherapy. Longitudinal TCRB deep sequencing was done for 25 to 30 treated patients, wherever samples were available for exploratory analyses. The week-35 safety follow-up was designated visit V12, and the week-47 end of study was designated visit V13. Before enrollment, most patients had been given radiochemotherapy with temozolomide as standard therapy, while the rest had received either radiotherapy alone or temozolomide alone. Peripheral blood was drawn at six visits: V03 (baseline), V05, V07, V10, V12 and V13. Of the approximately 30 treated patients, approximately 62% were male and about 40% were female, and a mean age of approximately 40 years was recorded. What the work shows at the level of the full study, not this receptor alone: Selection of PBMC samples for TCRB deep sequencing was based on availability. Across multiple MHC alleles, vaccine-induced immune responses were seen in more than 90% of patients. The authors noted that analyses of patient blood samples could not be reproduced because of sample limitations. No apparent relationship was observed between pseudoprogression and alterations in the top peripheral T cell clonotypes detected by TCRB sequencing.

A remark on this clone: No cognate antigen has been identified for it. No per-base quality is available; no much larger clone lies one base away.

The sample's time point label, in plain terms: week 47, end of study. Every vaccine dose consisted of 300 ug of a 20-mer mutant IDH1 peptide in Montanide, administered subcutaneously together with topical imiquimod. Patients were given eight vaccinations, in weeks 1, 3, 5, 7, 11, 15, 19 and 23, which matched visits V03 through V10. Newly diagnosed WHO grade 3 or 4 IDH1-mutant astrocytomas showing loss of nuclear ATRX were present in the donors. The samples were drawn from NOA16, a multicentre, single-arm, open-label phase I trial in Germany that tested a mutant IDH1 peptide vaccine in humans for the first time. The DNeasy Blood and Tissue Kit was used to extract genomic DNA from EDTA blood for TCRB sequencing. CDR1 and CDR2 were assigned from the germline V gene (reference sequence) as SEHNR and FQNEAQ. Trimming at the junction amounts to 3 bases on V and 11 bases on J, and the germline ends lie 22 bases apart. Including cysteine and phenylalanine, the CDR3 has 15 amino acids. Here the CDR3 DNA is all that survives: 45 bases in frame from base 1.

Library prep was done by the immunoSEQ multiplex PCR assay. The hsTCRB Kit was used according to the manufacturer's protocol to amplify rearranged TCR beta chain sequences. TCRB libraries were sequenced on an Illumina MiSeq. The paper's processing steps were these. The kit vendor's proprietary platform handled demultiplexing, trimming and gene mapping. The table was pulled from immuneACCESS by TCRdb, which kept in-frame rearrangements only. Such tables lose some clones; where checked, under half of the loss comes from unresolved V genes, and the rest has no known cause. V and J calls and clone size are copied from that table; D and trimming were computed from the DNA. The sample profile shows about 94,000 clones; about 90% of them were found once. Clones ranked in the top ten supply roughly 0.81% of the sample.

The chain joins TRBV7-9 to TRBJ2-5; the D match is possibly TRBD1 or TRBD2, with 5 bases aligned in each. Sequences were derived from PBMCs, sampled from a glioma patient whose treatment included an IDH1 peptide vaccine. The sequence was collected from a woman aged 45-65 years with glioma. CDR3 loop: CASSFTTATFGEQYF. In nucleotides, the sequence is TGTGCCAGCAGCTTTACGACAGCGACCTTTGGGGAGCAGTACTTC.